This T cell receptor beta chain stems from a study of blood T cell repertoires in COVID-19. Turning to the study itself: Italy, Spain and the United States were the sources of the convalescent and acute COVID-19 samples. In each case, the material was cDNA or gDNA derived from T cells, B-cell-depleted T cells, or PBMCs.

Using immunoSEQ multiplex PCR, the repertoire was profiled, and TCRdb retains in-frame clones only, with some absent. The repertoire holds under 450,000 clones, approximately 86% seen once, with less than 9% in the top ten. This CDR3 is 15 amino acids long. Germline CDR1 is MNHEY and CDR2 is SMNVEV (reference sequence). V shed 6 bases and J shed 10 bases, with 19 bases lying between them. The sequenced sample was peripheral blood. This sequence originates from a woman aged 55-70 years with COVID-19, enrolled during active disease. V gene TRBV27 combines with J gene TRBJ1-6; the D gene is possibly TRBD1 (5 bases). CDR3 coding DNA: TGTGCCAGCAGCCCCGAAGGGGCGAGTCTCTCACCCCTCCACTTT. Its translation: CASSPEGASLSPLHF.